Sequencing of this T cell receptor beta chain was carried out in a study of T cell repertoires in cytomegalovirus infection. Study-level information: An indication of both CMV infection and matching HLA type came from public TCR beta signatures. Overall study findings and caveats: Of the TCR beta families, the public ones yielded a cumulative frequency that identified carriers of CMV plus the relevant HLA. CMV-specific TCR beta clonotypes restricted by HLA-C were the ones dominating the ex vivo response.

V trimming: 7 bases; J trimming: 3 bases; junction bases outside the gene matches: 9. The CDR3 runs 15 residues. TCRdb reanalysed the reads using MiXCR and keeps one entry per CDR3 protein. The table records about 310,000 distinct CDR3 sequences, about a sixth of them present only once. A word on this clonotype: No antigen is known for it.

Sequenced sample: PBMCs. This chain joins TRBV12-3 or TRBV12-4 and TRBJ2-3, with 8 bases matching TRBD2. The source of this sequence is a human donor in good health (CMV status not recorded). Some clones in this sample may be carry-over from other donors' samples. The CDR3 DNA follows: TGTGCCAGCACTGCCGGGGGGGTTAGGACAGATACGCAGTATTTT. Residues: CASTAGGVRTDTQYF.